One and the same sample provided the 25 T cell receptor beta chains below, sequenced in a study of early T cells in non-severe SARS-CoV-2 infection. Each CDR3 protein is one row after TCRdb ran MiXCR on the 5' RACE reads. The sample lists about 100,000 distinct CDR3 sequences, less than 15% occurring once. Sequenced material: whole blood. Receptor source: an adult who was a healthcare worker with PCR-confirmed SARS-CoV-2 infection or an uninfected control (not recorded which).

This clonotype was counted many times. This chain uses TRBV12-3 or TRBV12-4 with TRBJ2-1, with D unresolved. The CDR3 is 13 residues long. V was cut by 6 bases and J by 2 bases, with 8 bases left in between. The CDR3 bases are TGTGCCAGCAGGACGTATCCCTACAATGAGCAGTTCTTC. Its translation is CASRTYPYNEQFF.

This clonotype was recorded a few times. The CDR3 DNA reads as TGTGCCAGCTCATACCGGACAGGGGAACGTCCTGGGGCCAACGTCCTGACTTTC. Amino acids: CASSYRTGERPGANVLTF. The chain joins TRBV18 to TRBJ2-6; 9 bases map to TRBD1. The CDR3 is 18 residues long. Per the germline V gene, CDR1 is KGHSH and CDR2 is LQKENI. Losses at the gene ends were 5 bases for V and 2 bases for J; bases not matched to a gene: 10.

At least ten counts were recorded for this clonotype. The chain joins TRBV7-2 to TRBJ2-1, with 7 bases that match TRBD1. CDR3 length equals 13 residues. J was trimmed by 7 bases and V by 1 base; bases with no gene match: 1. Germline V CDR1 and CDR2: SGHTA, FQGNSA. Here the CDR3 reads CASSLGTGNEQFF. For the CDR3, the DNA is TGTGCCAGCAGCTTAGGGACAGGTAATGAGCAGTTCTTC.

The chain combines TRBV2 with TRBJ1-2; the match to TRBD1 covers 7 bases. The CDR3 length is 13 residues. Germline trimming cut 4 bases from V and 13 bases from J; bases unmatched to any gene: 12. Germline V gene sequence: CDR1 SNHLY, CDR2 FYNNEI. CDR3 nucleotides: TGTGCCAGCAGTGGGGACAGCCGATCTGCATCCACCTTC. It codes for CASSGDSRSASTF.

This clonotype was recorded many times. The V and J genes are TRBV29-1 and TRBJ2-7; D gene unclear. The V end lost 4 bases, the J end lost 4 bases, and 14 bases lay between the germline ends. The CDR3 has 13 amino acids. The germline gives CDR1 SQVTM, CDR2 ANQGSEA. CDR3 residues: CSVATWGSYEQYF. The CDR3 bases are TGCAGCGTTGCGACATGGGGTTCGTACGAGCAGTACTTC.

The gene calls are TRBV20-1 and TRBJ1-1; D uncertain. With 6 bases removed from V and 2 bases from J, the gap between germline ends came to 19 bases. CDR1 is DFQATT and CDR2 is SNEGSKA in the germline V gene (reference sequence). The CDR3 consists of 15 residues. Here the CDR3 DNA reads TGCAGTGCAGCCCGGGGAGCCCAAGTCAACACTGAAGCTTTCTTT. As protein: CSAARGAQVNTEAFF.

This clonotype was counted ten times or more. The J gene is TRBJ2-2, the V gene TRBV2, with 10 bases matching TRBD2. CDR1 and CDR2 (germline): SNHLY, FYNNEI. After removal of 10 bases from V and 1 base from J, the junction contained 3 bases not matched to a gene. The CDR3 is made up of 14 amino acids. CDR3 bases: TGTGCCACCCAGCGGGGGGGGAACACCGGGGAGCTGTTTTTT. Its protein product is CATQRGGNTGELFF.

This clonotype showed up many times. The chain's CDR3 is CASSPTAGSSPLHF. The CDR3 nucleotides are TGTGCCAGCTCACCGACGGCGGGGAGCTCACCCCTCCACTTT. The chain has TRBV18 and TRBJ1-6; D remains unclear. Trimming shortened V by 3 bases and J by 10 bases, and 13 bases separated the two germline ends. The germline V gene encodes CDR1 KGHSH and CDR2 LQKENI. The CDR3 is made up of 14 amino acids.

This clonotype was seen repeatedly, ten times or more. The gene calls are TRBV11-2 and TRBJ2-5; D possibly matches TRBD1 or TRBD2 (6 bases each). CDR3 length: 16 amino acids. CDR1 is SGHAT, CDR2 FQNNGV, per germline. V was shortened by 1 base and J by 5 bases, with 17 bases between the two germline ends. This chain's CDR3 is CASSLVTGAREETQYF. In DNA form, the CDR3 reads TGTGCCAGCAGCTTAGTGACGGGGGCGAGGGAGGAGACCCAGTACTTC.

This chain uses TRBV4-3 with TRBJ2-1, with D tentatively TRBD2 (5 bases). In germline, CDR1 is LGHNA, CDR2 YSLEER. Trimming stripped 0 bases from V and 6 bases from J, with 6 bases between. The CDR3 loop spans 13 amino acids. The CDR3 coding sequence is TGCGCCAGCAGCCAAGAGGGGAGCAATGAGCAGTTCTTC. Its protein product is CASSQEGSNEQFF.

This clonotype was seen ten or more times. The chain combines TRBV11-3 with TRBJ2-1, with TRBD2 as a possible D gene (5 bases). Germline V gene lookup returns CDR1 SGHNT and CDR2 YENEEA. The CDR3 spans 16 residues. V lost 0 bases and J 4 bases, leaving 13 bases between the germline ends. The CDR3 here is CASSLDQGRGYNEQFF. The CDR3 nucleotides read TGTGCCAGCAGCTTAGATCAAGGACGGGGTTACAATGAGCAGTTCTTC.

This clonotype was detected many times. The rearrangement links TRBV6-5 to TRBJ2-2; D ambiguous. The CDR3 sequence is 14 residues long. The germline CDR1 and CDR2 sequences are MNHEY and SVGAGI. Trimming removed 6 bases at V and 3 bases at J, with 11 bases between. This CDR3 is CASSSGRDTGELFF. The DNA of the CDR3 is TGTGCCAGCAGCTCGGGCCGGGACACCGGGGAGCTGTTTTTT.

This clonotype came up many times. The rearrangement uses TRBV12-3 or TRBV12-4 and TRBJ2-6, with a tentative D call TRBD1 (5 bases). V gave up 3 bases and J gave up 1 base, with 13 bases separating them. The CDR3 covers 17 residues. CDR3 residues: CASSFVGPASGANVLTF. The CDR3 bases are TGTGCCAGCAGTTTTGTGGGGCCCGCTTCTGGGGCCAACGTCCTGACTTTC.

This clonotype occurred many times. The V call is TRBV20-1, the J call TRBJ2-4, with D uncertain. This CDR3 is 15 amino acids long. Germline V gives CDR1 DFQATT, CDR2 SNEGSKA (reference sequence). Trimming left V 1 base short and J 1 base short, with 11 bases between. CDR3 sequence reads: CSARGSSYAKNIQYF. The CDR3 DNA reads as TGCAGTGCTAGAGGTAGCAGTTATGCCAAAAACATTCAGTACTTC.

This clonotype was seen a handful of times. The rearrangement uses TRBV7-3 and TRBJ2-3; 10 bases align to TRBD1. V was pared by 1 base and J by 3 bases, with 1 base of the junction left unmatched. CDR1 and CDR2 (germline): SGHTA, FQGTGA. The CDR3 is 15 amino acids. Written as DNA, the CDR3 is TGTGCCAGCAGCTTAAGGGACAGGGGAACAGATACGCAGTATTTT. Protein product: CASSLRDRGTDTQYF.

The sample holds a few counts of this clonotype. The chain couples TRBV11-2 to TRBJ2-5; D gene unclear. Trimming left V 1 base short and J 10 bases short, with 16 bases between. Per germline, CDR1 SGHAT and CDR2 FQNNGV. This CDR3 is 14 amino acids long. The CDR3 nucleotides are TGTGCCAGCAGCTTAGCCTTCGCGCTCGGTGACCAGTACTTC. Its protein is CASSLAFALGDQYF.

The chain carries TRBV20-1 and TRBJ2-5; D unresolved. The germline V gene encodes CDR1 DFQATT and CDR2 SNEGSKA (reference sequence). The CDR3 has 12 residues. V shed 7 bases and J shed 5 bases, with 14 bases lying between them. CDR3 loop: CSVLGPKETQYF. In nucleotides, the CDR3 is TGCAGTGTCCTGGGCCCAAAGGAGACCCAGTACTTC.

The chain has TRBV7-2 and TRBJ2-5; a weak D match, TRBD1 (5 bases). CDR1 is SGHTA and CDR2 is FQGNSA in the germline V gene. V lost 3 bases and J lost 4, with 12 bases in between. The CDR3 loop spans 14 amino acids. In DNA form, the CDR3 reads TGTGCCAGCAGCTTGGGCAGGGTTGTAGAGACCCAGTACTTC. Protein: CASSLGRVVETQYF. The full variable domain, with the rest looked up from reference TRBV7-2 and TRBJ2-5, is GAGVSQSPSNKVTEKGKDVELRCDPISGHTALYWYRQSLGQGLEFLIYFQGNSAPDKSGLPSDRFSAERTGGSVSTLTIQRTQQEDSAVYLCASSLGRVVETQYFGPGTRLLVL.

This clonotype turned up a few times. V and J are TRBV28 and TRBJ1-5, with a tentative D call TRBD1 (5 bases). This CDR3 region has 13 residues. The ends were cut back, 7 bases at V and 5 bases at J, with 12 bases in the middle. The germline V gene encodes CDR1 MDHEN and CDR2 SYDVKM. Here the CDR3 reads CASNAKGYQPQHF. The CDR3 region has the DNA TGTGCCAGCAACGCTAAGGGGTATCAGCCCCAGCATTTT.

This clonotype was counted many times. The V call is TRBV28, the J call TRBJ1-2; TRBD1 matches at 8 bases. Trimming took 6 bases from V and 8 from J; bases not matched to a gene: 5. Per the germline V gene, CDR1 is MDHEN and CDR2 is SYDVKM. CDR3 length: 12 amino acids. The CDR3 coding sequence is TGTGCCAGCAGACTACAGGGGGGCGGCTACACCTTC. It translates to CASRLQGGGYTF.

This clonotype came up many times. The chain is built from TRBV20-1 and TRBJ2-5, with 7 bases lining up with TRBD2. The CDR3 has 13 amino acids. Unmatched junction bases numbered 6, after V lost 6 bases and J lost 2 bases. From germline, CDR1 is DFQATT and CDR2 SNEGSKA (reference sequence). In nucleotides, the CDR3 is TGCAGTGCAAATGGACTAGTTCAAGAGACCCAGTACTTC. It is translated as CSANGLVQETQYF.

There are many counts of this clonotype. The CDR3 DNA reads TGTGCCAGCACCCCCCGGACAGGGTACTACGAGCAGTACTTC. Its translation is CASTPRTGYYEQYF. The chain carries TRBV6-6 and TRBJ2-7; 8 positions agree with TRBD1. With 7 bases clipped from V and 3 bases from J, the junction kept 8 bases outside the gene matches. Germline V lookup: CDR1 MNHNY, CDR2 SVGAGI (reference sequence). This CDR3 region has 14 residues.

This clonotype was seen only a few times. The chain uses TRBV7-6 and TRBJ2-1, with TRBD1 matching 8 bases. Germline V gives CDR1 SGHVS, CDR2 FNYEAQ. The CDR3 runs to 16 residues. J was trimmed by 12 bases and V by 4 bases; bases with no gene match: 17. This CDR3 is CASSSYSSGQVVRQFF. CDR3 coding DNA: TGTGCCAGCAGCTCGTACTCGTCGGGACAGGTCGTACGGCAGTTCTTC.

This chain connects TRBV29-1 to TRBJ1-1, with no clear D. CDR3 length: 14 residues. The germline gives CDR1 SQVTM, CDR2 ANQGSEA. Trimming left V 3 bases short and J 9 bases short, with 20 bases between. The DNA for the CDR3 is TGCAGCGTTGAGGTGTTTGGTGCAGGCAAACAAGCTTTCTTT. Encoded protein: CSVEVFGAGKQAFF. Supplemented by reference TRBV29-1 and TRBJ1-1, the full variable domain reads SAVISQKPSRDICQRGTSLTIQCQVDSQVTMMFWYRQQPGQSLTLIATANQGSEATYESGFVIDKFPISRPNLTFSTLTVSNMSPEDSSIYLCSVEVFGAGKQAFFGQGTRLTVV.

This clonotype was picked up a small number of times. The gene calls are TRBV5-4 and TRBJ1-1; possibly TRBD1 for D (6 bases). The CDR3 contains 14 residues. With 3 bases removed from V and 5 bases from J, the gap between germline ends came to 14 bases. Germline CDR1 SGHNT, CDR2 YYREEE (reference sequence). The DNA of the CDR3 is TGTGCCAGCAGCTCCCTACAGGGACGGACTGAAGCTTTCTTT. This sequence encodes CASSSLQGRTEAFF.